The 20 T cell receptor beta chains reported below all come from one sample, sequenced in a study of blood T cell repertoires in COVID-19 (TCRdb year 2020). Libraries were constructed by the immunoSEQ multiplex PCR assay. The immuneACCESS repertoire file appears here via TCRdb, limited to in-frame rearrangements. These files lack a portion of the clones; in checked studies, under half of the deficit traces to unresolved V genes, and the cause of the others is not known. Within this sample are under 250,000 clones, with 70% to 85% of them counted one time only. The top ten constitute about 3.7% of the sample. Material: PBMCs or T cells enriched from blood (not recorded which). Receptors were obtained from a woman aged 60-75 years who had recovered from COVID-19.

This clone was seen just once. J is TRBJ2-1 and V is TRBV20-1, with D hard to call. This CDR3 spans 11 amino acids. Germline V lookup: CDR1 DFQATT, CDR2 SNEGSKA (reference sequence). Trimming removed 6 bases at V and 10 bases at J, with 13 bases between. The DNA for the CDR3 is TGCAGTGCGCCAAGGAGCGTAGAGCAGTTCTTC. As protein: CSAPRSVEQFF.

The chain links TRBV7-2 to TRBJ1-3, with TRBD1 matching 9 bases. The CDR3 runs 18 residues. Germline V gene sequence: CDR1 SGHTA, CDR2 FQGNSA. V was pared by 1 base and J by 4 bases, with 11 bases of the junction left unmatched. The chain's CDR3 is CASSLGRGDRVMGNTIYF. CDR3 bases: TGTGCCAGCAGCTTAGGCCGGGGGGACAGGGTTATGGGAAACACCATATATTTT.

This clone was found once. This rearrangement joins TRBV5-6 to TRBJ2-6; tentative D call: TRBD1 (6 bases). The CDR3 has 17 residues. V gave up 0 bases and J gave up 0 bases, with 10 bases separating them. Germline CDR1 is SGHDT and CDR2 is YYEEEE. CDR3 nucleotides: TGTGCCAGCAGCTTGGTCAGGGGTCTCTCTGGGGCCAACGTCCTGACTTTC. Amino acid sequence: CASSLVRGLSGANVLTF.

The chain carries TRBV6-1 and TRBJ2-6, with TRBD1 as a possible D gene (5 bases). The CDR3 runs to 17 residues. V lost 3 bases and J lost 0, with 12 bases in between. Germline CDR1 is MNHNS and CDR2 is SASEGT. The CDR3 spells CASSDIRGHSGANVLTF. As DNA, the CDR3 is TGTGCCAGCAGTGATATAAGGGGTCACTCTGGGGCCAACGTCCTGACTTTC.

CDR3 coding DNA: TGCAGTGTCCCCTCCTCGGGTGAAGCTTTCTTT. Its protein product is CSVPSSGEAFF. This chain joins TRBV20-1 and TRBJ1-1; no clear D. Germline values: CDR1 DFQATT, CDR2 SNEGSKA (reference sequence). Trimming removed 7 bases at V and 7 bases at J, with 13 bases between. The CDR3 is 11 residues long.

The J gene is TRBJ2-3, the V gene TRBV12-5, with D perhaps TRBD2 (6 bases). CDR3 length equals 14 residues. Trimming left V 5 bases short and J 2 bases short, with 11 bases between. Germline V lookup: CDR1 LGHNT, CDR2 FRNRAP. The CDR3 loop is CASGRGRHTDTQYF. In DNA, the CDR3 is TGTGCTAGTGGTCGGGGGAGGCACACAGATACGCAGTATTTT.

The chain employs TRBV5-1 and TRBJ1-2, with a tentative D call TRBD1 (5 bases). The CDR3 has 17 residues. Between the trimmed V and J ends, which lost 0 bases and 2 bases, there was a span of 17 bases. Germline V gene sequence: CDR1 SGHRS, CDR2 YFSETQ. The CDR3 region has the DNA TGCGCCAGCAGCTTGGTCCCTATACAGGCAGGCAACTATGGCTACACCTTC. This encodes CASSLVPIQAGNYGYTF. The full variable domain, its missing parts supplied by reference TRBV5-1 and TRBJ1-2, is KAGVTQTPRYLIKTRGQQVTLSCSPISGHRSVSWYQQTPGQGLQFLFEYFSETQRNKGNFPGRFSGRQFSNSRSEMNVSTLELGDSALYLCASSLVPIQAGNYGYTFGSGTRLTVV.

Here the CDR3 reads CASSQEGRGLEAFF. The CDR3 DNA sequence: TGCGCCAGCAGCCAAGAAGGTCGGGGACTTGAAGCTTTCTTT. The rearrangement uses TRBV4-3 and TRBJ1-1; perhaps TRBD1 as D (5 bases). Trimming removed 0 bases from V and 7 bases from J, with 12 bases in between. CDR3 length: 14 amino acids. The V gene's germline CDR1 is LGHNA and CDR2 YSLEER.

The rearrangement uses TRBV18 and TRBJ1-5; TRBD1 matches 9 bases. V lost 5 bases and J lost 5; bases outside the gene matches: 7. The CDR3 has 15 residues. Germline lookup yields CDR1 KGHSH and CDR2 LQKENI. CDR3 nucleotides: TGTGCCAGCTCAACTATAACAGGGGGCGATCAGCCCCAGCATTTT. This encodes CASSTITGGDQPQHF.

V is TRBV6-2 or TRBV6-3 and J is TRBJ1-2, with 8 nucleotides matching TRBD1. The CDR3 is 14 residues long. V shed 6 bases and J 4 bases; nucleotides not matched to a gene: 7. Looked up from germline, CDR1 is MNHEY and CDR2 is SVGEGT. In nucleotides, the CDR3 is TGTGCCAGCAGCTCCGGGACAGGTCCCTATGGCTACACCTTC. Translating gives CASSSGTGPYGYTF.

The DNA for the CDR3 is TGTGCCAGCAGCCCTAGAATCCCCCCGGTCTACGAGCAGTACTTC. This encodes CASSPRIPPVYEQYF. The J gene is TRBJ2-7, the V gene TRBV9, with D unclear. Between the trimmed V and J ends, which lost 4 bases and 3 bases, there was a span of 17 bases. This CDR3 spans 15 amino acids. Germline CDR1 and CDR2: SGDLS and YYNGEE.

This chain joins TRBV27 and TRBJ2-7; D unclear. Germline assignment: CDR1 MNHEY and CDR2 SMNVEV (reference sequence). CDR3 length: 13 amino acids. The germline V and J ends were trimmed by 0 bases and 3 bases, with 6 bases remaining between them. CDR3 nucleotide sequence: TGTGCCAGCAGTTTATCGCTAGGCTACGAGCAGTACTTC. Protein sequence: CASSLSLGYEQYF.

The CDR3 sequence: CASSLLLAGANEQFF. CDR3 coding DNA: TGTGCCAGCAGTTTATTATTAGCGGGAGCGAATGAGCAGTTCTTC. The rearrangement uses TRBV27 and TRBJ2-1, with 9 bases matching TRBD2. Germline CDR1 is MNHEY and CDR2 is SMNVEV (reference sequence). CDR3 size: 15 residues. V lost 1 base to trimming and J lost 7 bases; unmatched junction nucleotides: 5.

This clone was seen once. V is TRBV5-1 and J is TRBJ2-5; 11 positions match TRBD2. The V gene's germline CDR1 is SGHRS and CDR2 YFSETQ. With V trimmed by 5 bases and J by 5 bases, 5 bases remained unmatched. This CDR3 has 14 amino acids. The CDR3 is CASSQTSGKETQYF. CDR3 bases: TGCGCCAGCAGTCAGACTAGCGGGAAGGAGACCCAGTACTTC. Together with reference TRBV5-1 and TRBJ2-5, the CDR3 gives the full variable domain: KAGVTQTPRYLIKTRGQQVTLSCSPISGHRSVSWYQQTPGQGLQFLFEYFSETQRNKGNFPGRFSGRQFSNSRSEMNVSTLELGDSALYLCASSQTSGKETQYFGPGTRLLVL.

The chain recombines TRBV7-2 with TRBJ2-7; D gene uncertain. Trimming took 1 base from V and 0 from J, leaving 10 bases between them. CDR1 SGHTA and CDR2 FQGNSA come from the germline V gene. The CDR3 is made up of 15 amino acids. CDR3 bases: TGTGCCAGCAGCTTAGAGGAGAATTACTCCTACGAGCAGTACTTC. Translation gives CASSLEENYSYEQYF.

The rearrangement links TRBV18 to TRBJ2-7; D possibly corresponds to TRBD1 (6 bases). The CDR3 loop spans 15 amino acids. V dropped 1 base and J dropped 0 bases, with 10 bases sitting between them. From germline, CDR1 is KGHSH and CDR2 LQKENI. The CDR3 reads CASSPRTVSSYEQYF. As DNA, the CDR3 is TGTGCCAGCTCACCACGGACAGTGAGCTCCTACGAGCAGTACTTC.

The gene calls are TRBV6-2 or TRBV6-3 and TRBJ2-7, with 9 bases aligning to TRBD1. V lost 5 bases, J lost 5 bases, and 19 bases stayed unmatched. CDR3 length equals 18 residues. Germline values: CDR1 MNHEY, CDR2 SVGEGT. DNA of the CDR3: TGTGCCAGCAGTGATCGAACTTTCCTGGGACAGGGTCGACACGAGCAGTACTTC. This sequence encodes CASSDRTFLGQGRHEQYF.

This rearrangement joins TRBV4-1 to TRBJ2-6; tentatively, D is TRBD1 (6 bases). V shed 0 bases and J shed 0 bases, with 15 bases lying between them. The CDR3 is made up of 19 amino acids. Germline V gene sequence: CDR1 MGHRA, CDR2 YSYEKL. The CDR3 DNA follows: TGCGCCAGCAGCCAAGAAGGCACAGGGTCGAGCTCTGGGGCCAACGTCCTGACTTTC. Its translation is CASSQEGTGSSSGANVLTF.

The V call is TRBV20-1, the J call TRBJ2-1; D remains ambiguous. With 7 bases removed from V and 9 bases from J, the gap between germline ends came to 13 bases. Germline V gene data show CDR1 as DFQATT and CDR2 as SNEGSKA (reference sequence). This CDR3 is 11 amino acids long. CDR3 loop: CSGPVGGEQFF. The CDR3 nucleotides are TGCAGTGGTCCAGTAGGCGGTGAGCAGTTCTTC.

The V call is TRBV7-2, the J call TRBJ1-6; possibly TRBD1 for D (5 bases). The CDR3 spans 13 residues. V was shortened by 1 base and J by 14 bases, with 12 bases between the two germline ends. Germline lookup yields CDR1 SGHTA and CDR2 FQGNSA. The DNA for the CDR3 is TGTGCCAGCAGCTTAGATGCGGGGGTGACCCTCCACTTT. Translation gives CASSLDAGVTLHF. The whole variable domain, remainder taken from reference TRBV7-2 and TRBJ1-6, is GAGVSQSPSNKVTEKGKDVELRCDPISGHTALYWYRQSLGQGLEFLIYFQGNSAPDKSGLPSDRFSAERTGGSVSTLTIQRTQQEDSAVYLCASSLDAGVTLHFGNGTRLTVT.